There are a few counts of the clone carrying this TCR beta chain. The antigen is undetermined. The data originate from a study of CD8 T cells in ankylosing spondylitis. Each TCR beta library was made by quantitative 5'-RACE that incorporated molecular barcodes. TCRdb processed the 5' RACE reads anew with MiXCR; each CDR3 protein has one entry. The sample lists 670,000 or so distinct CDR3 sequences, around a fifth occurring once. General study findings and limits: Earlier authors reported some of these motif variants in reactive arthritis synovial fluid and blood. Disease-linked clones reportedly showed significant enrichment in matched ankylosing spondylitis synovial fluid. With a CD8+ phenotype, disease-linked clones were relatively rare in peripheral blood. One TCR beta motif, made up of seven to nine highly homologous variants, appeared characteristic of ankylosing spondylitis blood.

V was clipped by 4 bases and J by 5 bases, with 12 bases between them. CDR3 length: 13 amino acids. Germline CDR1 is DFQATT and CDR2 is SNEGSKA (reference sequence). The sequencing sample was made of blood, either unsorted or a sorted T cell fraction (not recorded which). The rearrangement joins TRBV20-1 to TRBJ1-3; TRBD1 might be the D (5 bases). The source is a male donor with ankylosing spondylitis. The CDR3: CSATVGPRNTIYF. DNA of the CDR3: TGCAGTGCTACGGTGGGACCTAGAAACACCATATATTTT.